This T cell receptor (beta chain) was profiled in a study of cytomegalovirus exposure and HLA in healthy donors. Turning to this clone: Its antigen is still unknown.

Overall study results and limits: Three chains tied to CMV proved CMV antigen-specific in vitro. Presence/absence analysis assumed near-uniform sequencing depth across donors.

A multiplex PCR was run with 60 Vbeta primers and 13 Jbeta primers. TCRdb keeps only in-frame clones here, not all; method: immunoSEQ multiplex PCR. The table has about 130,000 clones, 65% to 75% seen once. Deletions cut 6 bases from V and 2 bases from J, with 10 bases between. Germline V gene sequence: CDR1 SGHVS, CDR2 FQNEAQ. The CDR3 has 14 amino acids. The chain recombines TRBV7-8 with TRBJ2-2; tentative D call: TRBD1 (6 bases). This clonotype originated in a middle-aged man in good health and CMV-seropositive. Material for sequencing was PBMCs. The CDR3 nucleotides read TGTGCCAGCAGGGTACAGGGAAACACCGGGGAGCTGTTTTTT. It yields the protein CASRVQGNTGELFF.